Listed below are T cell receptor beta chains from one sample, sequenced in a study of blood T cell repertoires in COVID-19. Generated by immunoSEQ multiplex PCR, the TCRdb table keeps only in-frame clones and is missing some. This table has 80,000 to 95,000 clones, about 84% appearing once. The specimen sequenced was peripheral blood. All receptors derive from an older man with active or convalescent COVID-19. The CDR3 runs from the conserved cysteine through the conserved F or W. A D gene is named only where the DNA matches it firmly. Clone size is shown for a subset of rows, as once, few, many or a class of expanded clone.

-	TRBV18	TRBJ1-1	-	CASSPGTYGEAFF	TGTGCCAGCTCACCGGGGACATATGGTGAAGCTTTCTTT
-	TRBV18	TRBJ1-3	-	CASSRRGNTIYF	TGTGCCAGCTCACGCAGAGGAAACACCATATATTTT
-	TRBV23-1	TRBJ1-2	TRBD1	CASSLRAGTGGDFNYGYTF	TGCGCCAGCAGTCTCCGAGCCGGGACAGGGGGGGACTTTAACTATGGCTACACCTTC
few	TRBV3-1/TRBV3-2	TRBJ2-3	TRBD1	CASSQSMGQGTDTQYF	TGTGCCAGCAGCCAATCAATGGGACAGGGCACAGATACGCAGTATTTT
once	TRBV6-6	TRBJ1-2	TRBD1	CASSYGQQGVTYGYTF	TGTGCCAGCAGTTACGGGCAACAGGGGGTTACCTATGGCTACACCTTC
-	TRBV7-2	TRBJ2-3	TRBD2	CASSLVAGVTDTQYF	TGTGCCAGCAGCTTAGTGGCGGGGGTCACAGATACGCAGTATTTT
-	TRBV5-4	TRBJ2-7	TRBD1	CASSSPRTGASYEQYF	TGTGCCAGCAGCTCCCCCAGGACAGGGGCCTCCTACGAGCAGTACTTC
-	TRBV10-3	TRBJ2-3	TRBD2	CAISELAGLTDTQYF	TGTGCCATCAGTGAACTAGCGGGCCTCACAGATACGCAGTATTTT
-	TRBV28	TRBJ2-3	TRBD1	CASTPGTAFTDTQYF	TGTGCCAGCACCCCGGGGACAGCGTTCACAGATACGCAGTATTTT
medium-sized	TRBV4-3	TRBJ2-5	-	CASSQQAWGGGQETQYF	TGCGCCAGCAGCCAACAAGCGTGGGGAGGGGGCCAAGAGACCCAGTACTTC
-	TRBV2	TRBJ2-3	TRBD2	CASRTGLAGASTDTQYF	TGTGCCAGCAGGACGGGACTAGCGGGGGCCAGCACAGATACGCAGTATTTT
-	TRBV5-1	TRBJ1-1	TRBD1	CASSSRDSGPNTEAFF	TGCGCCAGCAGCTCGAGGGACAGCGGACCGAACACTGAAGCTTTCTTT
-	TRBV3-1/TRBV3-2	TRBJ1-2	TRBD1	CASSQEQGGPLPNYGYTF	TGTGCCAGCAGCCAAGAACAGGGGGGGCCCTTACCCAACTATGGCTACACCTTC
few	TRBV27	TRBJ2-7	-	CASSFGNVGEQYF	TGTGCCAGCAGTTTCGGGAACGTTGGTGAGCAGTACTTC
few	TRBV5-1	TRBJ2-5	TRBD1	CASSARQGARETQYF	TGCGCCAGCAGCGCACGACAGGGGGCGCGGGAGACCCAGTACTTC
-	TRBV19	TRBJ2-2	-	CASRTGGVWAGELFF	TGTGCCAGCCGAACCGGAGGGGTGTGGGCCGGGGAGCTGTTTTTT
-	TRBV5-1	TRBJ2-2	TRBD2	CASSLDGGGRTGELFF	TGCGCCAGCAGCTTGGACGGCGGGGGGCGGACCGGGGAGCTGTTTTTT
-	TRBV7-7	TRBJ2-1	-	CASSLANSGVNSYNEQFF	TGTGCTAGCAGCTTGGCTAACTCCGGGGTAAACTCCTACAATGAGCAGTTCTTC
-	TRBV4-2	TRBJ1-2	-	CAPRHWEGGDGYTF	TGTGCCCCCAGACACTGGGAGGGGGGGGACGGCTACACCTTC
once	TRBV6-5	TRBJ2-5	-	CASTWQGQETQYF	TGTGCCAGCACGTGGCAGGGGCAAGAGACCCAGTACTTC
-	TRBV15	TRBJ2-1	-	CATSRDPEVGNEQFF	TGTGCCACCAGCAGAGATCCAGAGGTAGGAAATGAGCAGTTCTTC
-	TRBV2	TRBJ1-2	TRBD1	CASSTRQGGGYTF	TGTGCCAGCAGTACGCGACAGGGCGGTGGCTACACCTTC
few	TRBV7-2	TRBJ2-3	TRBD2	CASSLDAGGRDTQYF	TGTGCCAGCAGCTTAGACGCGGGGGGGCGAGATACGCAGTATTTT
-	TRBV25-1	TRBJ1-1	-	CASSEYGGRNTEAFF	TGTGCCAGCAGTGAATATGGAGGCCGGAACACTGAAGCTTTCTTT
few	TRBV7-2	TRBJ1-1	-	CASSSLRAPGTEAFF	TGTGCCAGCAGCTCCTTAAGGGCTCCGGGGACTGAAGCTTTCTTT
-	TRBV6-2/TRBV6-3	TRBJ1-1	-	CASSYSGSWVGTTMNTEAFF	TGTGCCAGCAGTTACTCGGGTAGCTGGGTGGGGACTACGATGAACACTGAAGCTTTCTTT
-	TRBV12-5	TRBJ2-2	TRBD1	CASSQTGASTEELFF	TGTGCTAGTAGTCAAACAGGGGCGAGCACCGAGGAGCTGTTTTTT
-	TRBV10-3	TRBJ1-6	TRBD1	CAISPRGTAVNSPLHF	TGTGCCATCAGCCCACGAGGGACAGCCGTTAATTCACCCCTCCACTTT
-	TRBV18	TRBJ2-1	TRBD1	CASSRGTGDYNEQFF	TGTGCCAGCTCACGGGGGACAGGGGACTACAATGAGCAGTTCTTC
-	TRBV12-3/TRBV12-4	TRBJ1-5	-	CASSQDPGLPQHF	TGTGCCAGCAGCCAAGACCCAGGGCTGCCCCAGCATTTT
-	TRBV27	TRBJ2-3	TRBD2	CASSSGLAVADTQYF	TGTGCCAGCAGTTCGGGACTAGCGGTGGCTGATACGCAGTATTTT
-	TRBV5-6	TRBJ2-1	TRBD2	CASGRRLAGGSSYNEQFF	TGTGCCAGCGGCCGCCGACTAGCGGGGGGGAGCTCCTACAATGAGCAGTTCTTC
-	TRBV5-1	TRBJ2-7	TRBD2	CASSLLAGPSYEQYF	TGCGCCAGCAGCTTATTAGCGGGGCCCTCCTACGAGCAGTACTTC
-	TRBV6-6	TRBJ2-3	TRBD1	CASSTGTGPFGGTQYF	TGTGCCAGCAGTACAGGGACAGGGCCTTTCGGCGGTACGCAGTATTTT
few	TRBV20-1	TRBJ1-1	-	CSAGGEAEAFF	TGCAGTGCTGGCGGGGAAGCTGAAGCTTTCTTT
-	TRBV14	TRBJ1-4	-	CASSRTLTNEKLFF	TGTGCCAGCAGCCGGACACTAACTAATGAAAAACTGTTTTTT
-	TRBV5-1	TRBJ1-1	-	CASSLGQGRVTEAFF	TGCGCCAGCAGCTTAGGCCAGGGCCGGGTCACTGAAGCTTTCTTT
-	TRBV7-9	TRBJ2-7	-	CASMGGYEQYF	TGTGCCAGCATGGGGGGTTACGAGCAGTACTTC
-	TRBV5-6	TRBJ1-2	TRBD1	CASSTRDSFAYGYTF	TGTGCCAGCAGCACCCGGGACAGTTTCGCCTATGGCTACACCTTC
-	TRBV7-2	TRBJ2-7	-	CASSARQWIAYEQYF	TGTGCCAGCAGCGCCCGACAGTGGATCGCCTACGAGCAGTACTTC
few	TRBV5-1	TRBJ2-7	TRBD1	CASSLTYTDRGATRYF	TGCGCCAGCAGCTTGACCTACACAGACAGGGGGGCGACGCGGTACTTC